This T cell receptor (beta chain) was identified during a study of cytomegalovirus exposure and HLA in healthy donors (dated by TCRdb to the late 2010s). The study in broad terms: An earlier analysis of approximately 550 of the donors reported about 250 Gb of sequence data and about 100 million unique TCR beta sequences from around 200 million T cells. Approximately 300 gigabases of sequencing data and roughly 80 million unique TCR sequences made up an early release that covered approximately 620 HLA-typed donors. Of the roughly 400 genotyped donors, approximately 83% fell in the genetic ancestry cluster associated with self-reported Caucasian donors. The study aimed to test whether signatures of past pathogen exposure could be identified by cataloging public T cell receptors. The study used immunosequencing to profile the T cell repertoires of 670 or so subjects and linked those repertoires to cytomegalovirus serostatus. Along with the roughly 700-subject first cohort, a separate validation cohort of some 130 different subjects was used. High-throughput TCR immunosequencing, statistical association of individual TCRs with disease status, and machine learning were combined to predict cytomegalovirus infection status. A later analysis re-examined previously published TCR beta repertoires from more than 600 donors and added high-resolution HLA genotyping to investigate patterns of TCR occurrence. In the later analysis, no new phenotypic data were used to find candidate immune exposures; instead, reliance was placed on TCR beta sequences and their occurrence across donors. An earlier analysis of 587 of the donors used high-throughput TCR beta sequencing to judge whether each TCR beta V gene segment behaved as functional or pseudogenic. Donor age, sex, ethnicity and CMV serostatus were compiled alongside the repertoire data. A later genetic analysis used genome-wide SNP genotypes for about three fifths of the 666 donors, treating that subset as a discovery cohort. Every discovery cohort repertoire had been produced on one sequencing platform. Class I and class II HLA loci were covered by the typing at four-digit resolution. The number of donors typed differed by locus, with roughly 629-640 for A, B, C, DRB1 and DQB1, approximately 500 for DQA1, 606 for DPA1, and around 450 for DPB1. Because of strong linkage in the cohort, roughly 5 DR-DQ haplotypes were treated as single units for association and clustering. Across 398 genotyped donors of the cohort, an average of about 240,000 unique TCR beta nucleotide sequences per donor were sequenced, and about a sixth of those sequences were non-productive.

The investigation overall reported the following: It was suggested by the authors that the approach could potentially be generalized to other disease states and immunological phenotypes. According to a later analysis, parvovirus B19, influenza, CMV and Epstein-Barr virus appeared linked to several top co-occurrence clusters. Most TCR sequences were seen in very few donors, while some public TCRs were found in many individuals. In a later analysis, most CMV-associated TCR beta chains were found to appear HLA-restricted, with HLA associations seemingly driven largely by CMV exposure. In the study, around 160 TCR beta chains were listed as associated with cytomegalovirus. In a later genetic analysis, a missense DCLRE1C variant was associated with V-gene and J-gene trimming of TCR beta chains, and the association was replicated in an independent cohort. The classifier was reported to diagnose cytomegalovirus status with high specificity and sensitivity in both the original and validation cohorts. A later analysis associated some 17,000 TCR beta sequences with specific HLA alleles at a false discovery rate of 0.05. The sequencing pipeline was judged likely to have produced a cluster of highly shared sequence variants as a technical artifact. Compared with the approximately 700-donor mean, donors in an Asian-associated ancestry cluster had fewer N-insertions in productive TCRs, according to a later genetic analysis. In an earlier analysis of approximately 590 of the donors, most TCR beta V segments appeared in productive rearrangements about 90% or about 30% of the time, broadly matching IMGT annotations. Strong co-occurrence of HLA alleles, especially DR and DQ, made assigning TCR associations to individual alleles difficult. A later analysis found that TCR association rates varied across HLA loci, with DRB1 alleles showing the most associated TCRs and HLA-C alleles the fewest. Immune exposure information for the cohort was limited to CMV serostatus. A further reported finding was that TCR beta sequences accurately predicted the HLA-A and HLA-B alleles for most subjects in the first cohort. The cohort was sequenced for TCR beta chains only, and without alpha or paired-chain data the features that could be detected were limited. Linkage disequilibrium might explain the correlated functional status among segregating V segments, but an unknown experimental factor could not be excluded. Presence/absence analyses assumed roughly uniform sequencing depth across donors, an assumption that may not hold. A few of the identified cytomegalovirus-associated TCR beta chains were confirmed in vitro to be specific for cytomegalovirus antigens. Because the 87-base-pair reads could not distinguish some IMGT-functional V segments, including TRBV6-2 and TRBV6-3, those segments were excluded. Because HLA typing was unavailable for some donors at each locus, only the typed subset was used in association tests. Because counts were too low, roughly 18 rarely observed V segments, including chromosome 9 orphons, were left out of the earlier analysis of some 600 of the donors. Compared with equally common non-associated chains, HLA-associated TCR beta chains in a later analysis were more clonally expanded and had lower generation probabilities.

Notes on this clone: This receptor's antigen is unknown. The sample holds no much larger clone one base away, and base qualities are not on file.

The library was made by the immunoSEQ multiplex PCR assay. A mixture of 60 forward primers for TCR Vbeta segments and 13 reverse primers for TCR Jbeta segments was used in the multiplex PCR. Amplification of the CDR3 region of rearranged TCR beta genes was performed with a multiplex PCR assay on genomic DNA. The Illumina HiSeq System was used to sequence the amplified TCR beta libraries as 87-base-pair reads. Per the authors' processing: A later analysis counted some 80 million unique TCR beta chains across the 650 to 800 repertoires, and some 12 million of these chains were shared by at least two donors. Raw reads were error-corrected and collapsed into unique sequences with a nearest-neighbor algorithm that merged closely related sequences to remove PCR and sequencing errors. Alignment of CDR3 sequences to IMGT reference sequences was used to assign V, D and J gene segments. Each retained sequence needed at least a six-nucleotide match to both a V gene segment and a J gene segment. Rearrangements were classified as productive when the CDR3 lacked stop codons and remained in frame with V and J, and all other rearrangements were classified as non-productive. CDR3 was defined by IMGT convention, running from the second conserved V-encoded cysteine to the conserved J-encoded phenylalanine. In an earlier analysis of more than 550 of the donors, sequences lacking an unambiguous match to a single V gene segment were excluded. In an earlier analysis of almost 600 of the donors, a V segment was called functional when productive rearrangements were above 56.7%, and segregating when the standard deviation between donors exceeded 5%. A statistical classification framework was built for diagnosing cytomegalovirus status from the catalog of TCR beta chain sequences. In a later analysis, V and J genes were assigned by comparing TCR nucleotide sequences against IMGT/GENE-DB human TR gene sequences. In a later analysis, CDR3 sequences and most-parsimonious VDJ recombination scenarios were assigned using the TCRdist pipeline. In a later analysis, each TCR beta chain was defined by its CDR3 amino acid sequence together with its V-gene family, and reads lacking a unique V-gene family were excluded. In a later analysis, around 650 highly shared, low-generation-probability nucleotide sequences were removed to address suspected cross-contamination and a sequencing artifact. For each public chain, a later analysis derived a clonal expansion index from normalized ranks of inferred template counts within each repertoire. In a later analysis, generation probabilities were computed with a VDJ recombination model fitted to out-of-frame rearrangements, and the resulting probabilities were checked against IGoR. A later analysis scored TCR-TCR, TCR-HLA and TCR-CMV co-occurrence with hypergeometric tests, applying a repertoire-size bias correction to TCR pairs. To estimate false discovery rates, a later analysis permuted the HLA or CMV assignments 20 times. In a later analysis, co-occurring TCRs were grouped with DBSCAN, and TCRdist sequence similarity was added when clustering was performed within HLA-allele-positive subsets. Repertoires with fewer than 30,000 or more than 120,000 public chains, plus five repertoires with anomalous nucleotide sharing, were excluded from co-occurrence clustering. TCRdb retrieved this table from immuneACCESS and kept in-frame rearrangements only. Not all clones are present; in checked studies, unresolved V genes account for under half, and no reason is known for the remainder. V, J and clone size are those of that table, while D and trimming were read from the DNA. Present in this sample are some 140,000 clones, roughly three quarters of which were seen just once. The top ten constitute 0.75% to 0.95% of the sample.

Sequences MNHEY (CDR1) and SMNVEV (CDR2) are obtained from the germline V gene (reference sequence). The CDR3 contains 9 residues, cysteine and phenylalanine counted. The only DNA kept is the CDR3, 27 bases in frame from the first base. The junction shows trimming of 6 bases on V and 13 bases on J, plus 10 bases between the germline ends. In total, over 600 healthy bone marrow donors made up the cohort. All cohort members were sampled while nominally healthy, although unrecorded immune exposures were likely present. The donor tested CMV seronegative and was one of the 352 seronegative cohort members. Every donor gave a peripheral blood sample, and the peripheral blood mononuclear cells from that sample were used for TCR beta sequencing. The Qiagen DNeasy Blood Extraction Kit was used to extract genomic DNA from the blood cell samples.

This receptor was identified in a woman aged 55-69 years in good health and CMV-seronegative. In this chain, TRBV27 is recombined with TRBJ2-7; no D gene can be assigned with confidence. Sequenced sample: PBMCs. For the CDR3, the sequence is CASRSRRYF. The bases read TGTGCCAGCAGGTCGCGTCGATACTTC.